This T cell receptor beta chain was retrieved from a study of cytomegalovirus exposure and HLA in healthy donors. Study at large: Unique TCRs from HLA-typed donors, 80 million to 90 million of them, were held in an early data release. Broader study findings: Owing to their indistinguishability, certain V segments, notably TRBV6-2 and TRBV6-3, were excluded. In most subjects, TCR beta sequences reportedly gave accurate predictions of HLA-A and HLA-B alleles. Among the CMV-associated chains, a few were confirmed in vitro as specific for CMV antigens.

Turning to this clone: Its antigen is undetermined.

With V trimmed by 3 bases and J by 7 bases, 5 bases remained unmatched. Germline loops: CDR1 SNHLY, CDR2 FYNNEI. This CDR3 has 15 residues. Vbeta (60) and Jbeta (13) primers were used in the PCR. Generated by immunoSEQ multiplex PCR, the TCRdb table keeps only in-frame clones and is missing some. In the table there are fewer than 250,000 clones, about 81% of which are singletons. This clonotype originated in a man aged 40-50 years in good health and CMV-seropositive. V usage is TRBV2 and J usage is TRBJ2-1; 11 bases align to TRBD2. The sample comprised PBMCs. The CDR3 protein is CASSDPGLAVNEQFF. The CDR3 DNA is TGTGCCAGCAGTGACCCGGGACTAGCGGTAAATGAGCAGTTCTTC.